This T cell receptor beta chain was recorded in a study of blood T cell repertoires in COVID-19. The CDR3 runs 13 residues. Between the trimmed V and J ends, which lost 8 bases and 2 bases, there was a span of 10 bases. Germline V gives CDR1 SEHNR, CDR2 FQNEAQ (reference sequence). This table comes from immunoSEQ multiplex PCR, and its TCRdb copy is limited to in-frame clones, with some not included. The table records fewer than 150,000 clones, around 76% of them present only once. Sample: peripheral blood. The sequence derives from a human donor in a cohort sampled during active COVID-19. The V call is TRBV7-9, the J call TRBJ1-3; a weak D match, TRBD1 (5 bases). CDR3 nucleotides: TGTGCCAGCCGGGGGTACCCTGGAAACACCATATATTTT. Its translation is CASRGYPGNTIYF.